Sequencing of this TCR beta chain was carried out in a study of CD8+ T cells in alopecia areata. Indicated treatment: oral pan-JAK inhibitor, 5-10 mg twice daily. The germline gives CDR1 MGHRA, CDR2 YSYEKL. This CDR3 is built from 15 residues. V gave up 0 bases and J gave up 2 bases, with 11 bases separating them. Sequencing templates came from extracted RNA that was reverse transcribed into cDNA. Data came from immunoSEQ multiplex PCR; TCRdb stores just in-frame clones and leaves some out. Of over 95,000 clones listed, 50% to 75% are singletons. This clonotype was obtained from a human donor with alopecia areata. The chain carries TRBV4-1 and TRBJ2-7, with unresolved D. Sequences were derived from CD8+ T cells sorted from blood, sampled at week 4, from a patient treated with tofacitinib. Here the CDR3 DNA reads TGCGCCAGCAGCCAAGAAGCTTTTGAGCCCTACGAGCAGTACTTC. Translating it yields CASSQEAFEPYEQYF.